The rows below give T cell receptor beta chains drawn from one sample of a study of T cells in Graves' hyperthyroidism and ophthalmopathy. TCRdb recomputed calls from the multiplex PCR reads with MiXCR, one row per CDR3 protein. The sample has roughly 500,000 distinct CDR3 sequences, about 43% seen once. The specimen sequenced was peripheral blood or thyroid tissue (not recorded which). The origin of the receptors is an adult woman with Graves' disease, either hyperthyroidism or ophthalmopathy (not recorded which). Both conserved end residues are part of each CDR3. Fields, in order: D gene, J gene, V gene, CDR3 protein. D genes are given only for firm matches.

NA | TRBJ1-2 | TRBV7-9 | CASSLNKRGLKANYGYTF
NA | TRBJ1-1 | TRBV24-1 | CATSDSSAGNTEAFF
NA | TRBJ1-2 | TRBV27 | CASSLGAFNYGYTF
TRBD2 | TRBJ2-7 | TRBV9 | CASSVAPGGYYYEQYF
TRBD1 | TRBJ1-1 | TRBV5-1 | CASSLVGRGDNTEAFF
NA | TRBJ2-6 | TRBV15 | CATSRSETGANVLTF
NA | TRBJ1-2 | TRBV28 | CASSVTGNYGYTF
NA | TRBJ2-7 | TRBV7-9 | CASTPRELAYEQYF
NA | TRBJ1-1 | TRBV4-2 | CASSQWTASTEAFF
NA | TRBJ1-1 | TRBV7-8 | CASINRLNTEAFF
NA | NA | TRBV14 | CASSQGTFRNEQYF
TRBD2 | TRBJ2-5 | TRBV19 | CASRALAGAGAQYF
NA | TRBJ1-1 | TRBV14 | CASTHLGLGLSNTEAFF
TRBD1 | TRBJ1-2 | TRBV5-1 | CASSWKTGGYGYTF
NA | TRBJ2-5 | TRBV2 | CASNRQETQYF
NA | TRBJ2-7 | TRBV28 | CASSLITQGTGEQYF
NA | TRBJ2-7 | TRBV4-2 | CASSHTRPGAVYEQYF
NA | TRBJ1-6 | TRBV3-1 | CASSQDGAGDSPLHF
TRBD1 | TRBJ1-4 | TRBV6-4 | CASSASGTGREKLFF
TRBD2 | TRBJ2-7 | TRBV12-3/TRBV12-4 | CASSWPGLTYEQYF
NA | TRBJ1-1 | TRBV10-3 | CAITDGRTEAFF
NA | TRBJ1-5 | TRBV20-1 | CSARDQSGYSNQPQHF
TRBD2 | TRBJ2-1 | TRBV29-1 | CSVVLAGYNEQFF
TRBD2 | TRBJ2-7 | TRBV29-1 | CSVGGSTYEQYF
TRBD1 | TRBJ1-1 | TRBV20-1 | CSATRQGVDTEAFF
NA | TRBJ1-6 | TRBV7-8 | CASSLASGGAPLHF
TRBD1 | TRBJ1-1 | TRBV6-1 | CASSEGGTGWDTEAFF
NA | TRBJ1-1 | TRBV9 | CASSTSPTGNTMNTEAFF
TRBD1 | TRBJ2-3 | TRBV20-1 | CSALPGQGTTDTQYF
NA | TRBJ1-2 | TRBV7-8 | CASSLDRRAHSGYIF
NA | TRBJ1-3 | TRBV2 | CASSLVLVSRSGNTIYF
TRBD1 | TRBJ1-5 | TRBV4-1 | CASSQEGGIGQGNQPQHF
NA | TRBJ2-3 | TRBV7-2 | CASSLDMGYKGQYF
TRBD2 | TRBJ2-2 | TRBV9 | CASSPSGGAGELFF
TRBD2 | TRBJ2-5 | TRBV7-2 | CASSIGLAGRQETQYF
NA | TRBJ2-7 | TRBV20-1 | CSARKPGLSYEQYF
NA | TRBJ2-7 | TRBV4-1 | CASSQLAGTSYEQYF
NA | TRBJ2-7 | TRBV29-1 | CSVELGAWGGYEQYF
NA | TRBJ2-7 | TRBV11-2 | CASTPPWAYEQYF
TRBD1 | TRBJ1-1 | TRBV7-2 | CASSSTGVTEAFF
TRBD2 | TRBJ2-7 | TRBV12-3/TRBV12-4 | CASSSRDSGSYEQYF
NA | TRBJ1-6 | TRBV10-1 | CASSAGLDSPLHF
TRBD2 | TRBJ2-3 | TRBV29-1 | CSATLAGVSDTQYF
NA | TRBJ2-5 | TRBV9 | CASSVGQGTQETQYF
NA | TRBJ1-1 | TRBV29-1 | CSGGAGENTEAFF
NA | TRBJ2-7 | TRBV29-1 | CSVAPGQSYEQYF
NA | TRBJ2-1 | TRBV7-9 | CASSLAQKHQFF
TRBD2 | TRBJ2-7 | TRBV20-1 | CSAPSSGSYEQYF